The 25 T cell receptor beta chains presented below share a single source sample, sequenced in a study of T cell responses to AZD1222 COVID-19 vaccine. Produced via immunoSEQ multiplex PCR; TCRdb's table is partial and in-frame only. In the table there are fewer than 35,000 clones, roughly nine tenths of which are singletons. Sample: peripheral blood, taken on day 0 of AZD1222 vaccination. The receptors shown here come from an adult in good health.

The gene calls are TRBV25-1 and TRBJ1-5; D remains unclear. The CDR3 has 13 amino acids. Germline V CDR1 and CDR2: MGHDK, SYGVNS. V lost 4 bases, J lost 2 bases, and 6 bases lay in between. CDR3 region: CASSGGGNQPQHF. The CDR3 nucleotides are TGTGCCAGCAGTGGAGGAGGCAATCAGCCCCAGCATTTT.

This clone appeared a single time. The V call is TRBV10-3, the J call TRBJ2-1; D possibly corresponds to TRBD2 (5 bases). CDR3 size: 13 residues. Germline CDR1 is ENHRY and CDR2 is SYGVKD. Trimming pared 7 bases from V and 8 bases from J, leaving 15 bases between. CDR3 nucleotides: TGTGCCATCACGCGGACTTCCGGGGATGAGCAGTTCTTC. Its protein product is CAITRTSGDEQFF.

The chain joins TRBV6-1 to TRBJ2-2; 9 bases align to TRBD2. Germline assignment: CDR1 MNHNS and CDR2 SASEGT. The CDR3 covers 17 residues. V lost 3 bases, J lost 3 bases, and 8 bases stayed unmatched. The CDR3 coding sequence is TGTGCCAGCAGTGATCCGGCGGGGGGGAGACACACCGGGGAGCTGTTTTTT. Its protein is CASSDPAGGRHTGELFF.

This sequence joins TRBV7-6 and TRBJ1-5; TRBD1 aligns across 7 bases. There are 18 residues in the CDR3. J was trimmed by 4 bases and V by 1 base; bases with no gene match: 13. CDR1 is SGHVS and CDR2 is FNYEAQ in the germline V gene. CDR3 nucleotide sequence: TGTGCCAGCAGCTTAGGCGCAGCGACAGGGATGGGGAATCAGCCCCAGCATTTT. Its translation: CASSLGAATGMGNQPQHF. Supplemented by reference TRBV7-6 and TRBJ1-5, the full variable domain reads GAGVSQSPRYKVTKRGQDVALRCDPISGHVSLYWYRQALGQGPEFLTYFNYEAQQDKSGLPNDRFSAERPEGSISTLTIQRTEQRDSAMYRCASSLGAATGMGNQPQHFGDGTRLSIL.

The chain has TRBV21-1 and TRBJ2-2; the table's D call, TRBD1, was not checked against the DNA. TRBV21-1 is recorded as a pseudogene. There are 15 residues in the CDR3. The CDR3 nucleotides read TGTGCCAGTCGACACGGACAGGGAATTCCCGGGGAGCTGTTTTTT. Protein: CASRHGQGIPGELFF.

This chain links TRBV11-2 with TRBJ1-2, with TRBD1 identical over 10 bases. The J segment lost 8 bases and the V segment lost 5 bases, leaving 11 bases of the junction unmatched. Germline-derived CDR1 and CDR2 are SGHAT and FQNNGV. The CDR3 covers 15 residues. The CDR3 DNA reads as TGTGCCAGCAGCCCGACCCCCGGGACAGGGGTCGGCTACACCTTC. As protein: CASSPTPGTGVGYTF.

The chain uses TRBV2 and TRBJ2-5; no clear D. Germline V gene sequence: CDR1 SNHLY, CDR2 FYNNEI. Between the trimmed V and J ends, which lost 4 bases and 5 bases, there was a span of 14 bases. The CDR3 contains 14 residues. Here the CDR3 reads CASSATQLTETQYF. The CDR3 DNA sequence: TGTGCCAGCAGTGCAACCCAACTTACGGAGACCCAGTACTTC.

CDR3 in amino acids: CASSLNDRVNTEAFF. CDR3 nucleotides: TGTGCCAGCAGTTTGAACGACAGGGTGAACACTGAAGCTTTCTTT. This chain joins TRBV6-5 and TRBJ1-1; 7 bases align to TRBD1. The J segment lost 0 bases and the V segment lost 4 bases, leaving 5 bases of the junction unmatched. CDR1 is MNHEY, CDR2 SVGAGI, per germline. CDR3 size: 15 residues.

The chain combines TRBV9 with TRBJ2-5, with TRBD1 matching over 10 bases. CDR3 length: 16 amino acids. Germline CDR1 reads SGDLS; CDR2 reads YYNGEE. Losses at the gene ends were 3 bases for V and 2 bases for J; bases not matched to a gene: 7. The DNA for the CDR3 is TGTGCCAGCAGCGCTTTGACAGGGGGCGGTCAAGAGACCCAGTACTTC. Translation gives CASSALTGGGQETQYF. The full variable domain, completed using reference TRBV9 and TRBJ2-5, is DSGVTQTPKHLITATGQRVTLRCSPRSGDLSVYWYQQSLDQGLQFLIQYYNGEERAKGNILERFSAQQFPDLHSELNLSSLELGDSALYFCASSALTGGGQETQYFGPGTRLLVL.

The genes are TRBV29-1 and TRBJ2-7, with D unclear. The CDR3 length is 11 residues. Germline V CDR1 and CDR2: SQVTM, ANQGSEA. V gave up 0 bases and J gave up 4 bases, with 4 bases separating them. The CDR3 coding sequence is TGCAGCGTTGAAGAGGGGTACGAGCAGTACTTC. It yields the protein CSVEEGYEQYF.

The rearrangement uses TRBV14 and TRBJ2-5; D ambiguous. The CDR3 totals 13 residues. Germline V gene lookup returns CDR1 SGHDN and CDR2 FVKESK. V shed 4 bases and J shed 9 bases, with 15 bases lying between them. CDR3 residues: CASSPFSATPQYF. CDR3 sequence (DNA): TGTGCCAGCAGCCCCTTCTCGGCGACACCCCAGTACTTC.

Concerning this clone: Other DNA variants within this sample encode the same CDR3. This chain links TRBV6-5 with TRBJ1-5, with 7 bases fitting TRBD1. This CDR3 contains 15 residues. The V segment lost 6 bases and the J segment 2 bases; nucleotides outside the gene matches: 7. CDR1 is MNHEY, CDR2 SVGAGI, per germline. The CDR3 sequence is CASSRQGYGNQPQHF. CDR3 nucleotide sequence: TGTGCCAGCAGCCGACAGGGTTACGGCAATCAGCCCCAGCATTTT.

This sequence joins TRBV9 and TRBJ2-3, with TRBD2 matching over 10 bases. Germline assignment: CDR1 SGDLS and CDR2 YYNGEE. V was clipped by 1 base and J by 3 bases; unmatched bases: 8. This CDR3 comprises 17 residues. The CDR3 DNA follows: TGTGCCAGCAGCGTAAATAAAGCGGGGGGGCAAACAGATACGCAGTATTTT. Its protein is CASSVNKAGGQTDTQYF.

This chain uses TRBV5-1 with TRBJ2-2; D may be TRBD1 (6 bases). Germline V gives CDR1 SGHRS, CDR2 YFSETQ. This CDR3 contains 14 residues. Between the trimmed V and J ends, which lost 2 bases and 6 bases, there was a span of 11 bases. The CDR3 DNA is TGCGCCAGCAGCTTCACAACAGGGTCCGGGGAGCTGTTTTTT. Its protein product is CASSFTTGSGELFF. Based on the CDR3 plus reference TRBV5-1 and TRBJ2-2, the full variable domain is KAGVTQTPRYLIKTRGQQVTLSCSPISGHRSVSWYQQTPGQGLQFLFEYFSETQRNKGNFPGRFSGRQFSNSRSEMNVSTLELGDSALYLCASSFTTGSGELFFGEGSRLTVL.

The CDR3 DNA sequence: TGTGCCAGCAGCTTGACAGGGGTCGCCCGTTTTTCCCTCCACTTT. Translated, it gives CASSLTGVARFSLHF. The genes are TRBV5-5 and TRBJ1-6; 7 bases agree with TRBD1. Looked up from germline, CDR1 is SGHKS and CDR2 is YYEKEE (reference sequence). This CDR3 has 15 residues. The trim removed 1 base at V and 14 bases at J, leaving 12 bases unmatched.

The chain couples TRBV30 to TRBJ1-1, with no clear D. Germline V lookup: CDR1 GTSNPN, CDR2 SVGIG (reference sequence). Trimming cost V 2 bases and J 2 bases, with 6 bases left between them. The CDR3 spans 12 residues. CDR3 nucleotide sequence: TGTGCCTGGAGTCTTATAAACACTGAAGCTTTCTTT. Its translation is CAWSLINTEAFF.

This chain joins TRBV6-2 or TRBV6-3 and TRBJ1-5, with D tentatively TRBD1 (5 bases). V shed 2 bases and J shed 4 bases, with 12 bases lying between them. Germline CDR1 MNHEY, CDR2 SVGEGT. The CDR3 covers 15 residues. In DNA, the CDR3 is TGTGCCAGCAGTTACGTCCTAGGGGCGAATCAGCCCCAGCATTTT. Encoded protein: CASSYVLGANQPQHF.

The chain uses TRBV20-1 and TRBJ1-1; D unclear. The CDR3 runs 11 residues. Germline values: CDR1 DFQATT, CDR2 SNEGSKA (reference sequence). Trimming left V 1 base short and J 8 bases short, with 8 bases between. The CDR3 here is CSARVQGEAFF. CDR3 DNA: TGCAGTGCTAGAGTCCAAGGCGAAGCTTTCTTT.

The chain has TRBV5-1 and TRBJ1-2; TRBD1 agrees at 7 bases. Germline CDR1 and CDR2: SGHRS and YFSETQ. The J segment lost 11 bases and the V segment lost 2 bases, leaving 6 bases of the junction unmatched. The CDR3 totals 12 residues. The CDR3 region is CASSFTGEEYTF. CDR3 sequence (DNA): TGCGCCAGCAGCTTTACAGGGGAGGAGTACACCTTC.

This clone was recorded a few times. This rearrangement joins TRBV30 to TRBJ1-1, with D possibly TRBD1 on 5 matching bases. Looked up from germline, CDR1 is GTSNPN and CDR2 is SVGIG (reference sequence). The CDR3 contains 13 residues. Trimming removed 4 bases from V and 3 bases from J, with 12 bases in between. The CDR3 is CAWKKGRDTEAFF. In DNA form, the CDR3 reads TGTGCCTGGAAGAAGGGACGAGACACTGAAGCTTTCTTT. The full variable domain, rest sourced from reference TRBV30 and TRBJ1-1, is SQTIHQWPATLVQPVGSPLSLECTVEGTSNPNLYWYRQAAGRGLQLLFYSVGIGQISSEVPQNLSASRPQDRQFILSSKKLLLSDSGFYLCAWKKGRDTEAFFGQGTRLTVV.

This chain links TRBV6-5 with TRBJ1-1; 7 nucleotides align to TRBD1. This CDR3 has 14 amino acids. Trimming removed 4 bases from V and 4 bases from J; junction bases left unmatched: 6. The germline V gene encodes CDR1 MNHEY and CDR2 SVGAGI. In nucleotides, the CDR3 is TGTGCCAGCAGTTTTAACGCAGGGGGCACTGAAGCTTTCTTT. Amino acids: CASSFNAGGTEAFF.

This clone was counted a single time. The chain links TRBV6-5 to TRBJ2-3; TRBD1 matches 7 bases. Per the germline V gene, CDR1 is MNHEY and CDR2 is SVGAGI. The CDR3 is 14 amino acids. With V trimmed by 6 bases and J by 4 bases, 7 bases remained unmatched. The CDR3 protein is CASRLDRVPDTQYF. In DNA form, the CDR3 reads TGTGCCAGCAGATTAGACAGGGTTCCAGATACGCAGTATTTT.

The genes are TRBV6-4 and TRBJ2-1; 12 bases map to TRBD2. The CDR3 consists of 16 residues. In germline, CDR1 is MRHNA, CDR2 SNTAGT. J gave up 7 bases and V 4 bases, and 8 bases lay outside the gene matches. For the CDR3, the DNA is TGTGCCAGCAGTGCCCTAGCGGGGGGGCCTAGTAATGAGCAGTTCTTC. Translating it yields CASSALAGGPSNEQFF.

This clone has only one observation. The rearrangement joins TRBV13 to TRBJ1-1, with TRBD1 matching 8 bases. Germline loops: CDR1 PRHDT, CDR2 FYEKMQ (reference sequence). V lost 5 bases, J lost 4 bases, and 6 bases stayed unmatched. This CDR3 contains 14 residues. Written as DNA, the CDR3 is TGTGCCAGCAGCCATGACAGGGGTGTCACTGAAGCTTTCTTT. This encodes CASSHDRGVTEAFF.

The rearrangement joins TRBV5-6 to TRBJ2-5; TRBD2 agrees at 8 bases. CDR3 length: 15 amino acids. The germline V gene encodes CDR1 SGHDT and CDR2 YYEEEE. V lost 1 base and J lost 2; bases outside the gene matches: 4. The CDR3 DNA reads as TGTGCCAGCAGCTTGCTAGCGGGCTTTCAAGAGACCCAGTACTTC. This sequence encodes CASSLLAGFQETQYF.